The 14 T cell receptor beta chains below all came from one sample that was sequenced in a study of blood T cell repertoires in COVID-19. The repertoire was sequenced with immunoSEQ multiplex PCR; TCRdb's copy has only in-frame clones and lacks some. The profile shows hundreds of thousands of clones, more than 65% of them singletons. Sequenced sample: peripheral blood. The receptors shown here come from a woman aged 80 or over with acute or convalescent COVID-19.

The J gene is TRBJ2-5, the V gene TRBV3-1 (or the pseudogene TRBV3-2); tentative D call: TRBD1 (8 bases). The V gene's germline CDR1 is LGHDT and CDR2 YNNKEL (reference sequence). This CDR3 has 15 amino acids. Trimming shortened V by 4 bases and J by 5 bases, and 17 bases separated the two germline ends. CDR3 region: CASSLLGGDRETQYF. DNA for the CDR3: TGTGCCAGCAGCCTATTAGGGGGGGACAGGGAGACCCAGTACTTC.

The CDR3 sequence is CATRPSGRGETQYF. CDR3 nucleotides: TGTGCCACTCGACCTAGCGGGAGGGGAGAGACCCAGTACTTC. The rearrangement uses TRBV28 and TRBJ2-5, with 12 positions matching TRBD2. J was trimmed by 4 bases and V by 10 bases; bases with no gene match: 7. From germline, CDR1 is MDHEN and CDR2 SYDVKM. CDR3 length: 14 residues.

The CDR3 is CASSLPGYPEAFF. In nucleotides, the CDR3 is TGTGCCAGCAGTTTACCAGGGTACCCTGAAGCTTTCTTT. This chain joins TRBV27 and TRBJ1-1, with TRBD1 as a possible D gene (5 bases). Germline CDR1 reads MNHEY; CDR2 reads SMNVEV (reference sequence). Trimming shortened V by 2 bases and J by 6 bases, and 10 bases separated the two germline ends. This CDR3 is 13 amino acids long.

CDR3 nucleotide sequence: TGTGCCAGCAGCTCCGCGAGGGAAGCTTTCTTT. Encoded protein: CASSSAREAFF. This chain joins TRBV6-5 and TRBJ1-1, with D unresolved. Germline lookup yields CDR1 MNHEY and CDR2 SVGAGI. There are 11 residues in the CDR3. The V and J ends lost 6 bases and 8 bases respectively, with 10 bases between them.

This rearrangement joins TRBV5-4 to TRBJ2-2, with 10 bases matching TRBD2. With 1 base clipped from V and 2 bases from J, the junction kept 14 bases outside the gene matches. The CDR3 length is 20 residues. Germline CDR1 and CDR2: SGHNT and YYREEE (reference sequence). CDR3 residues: CASSLSLAGVGGKNTGELFF. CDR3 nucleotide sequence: TGTGCCAGCAGCTTGAGTCTAGCGGGAGTGGGGGGTAAAAACACCGGGGAGCTGTTTTTT. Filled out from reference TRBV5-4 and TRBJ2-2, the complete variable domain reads ETGVTQSPTHLIKTRGQQVTLRCSSQSGHNTVSWYQQALGQGPQFIFQYYREEENGRGNFPPRFSGLQFPNYSSELNVNALELDDSALYLCASSLSLAGVGGKNTGELFFGEGSRLTVL.

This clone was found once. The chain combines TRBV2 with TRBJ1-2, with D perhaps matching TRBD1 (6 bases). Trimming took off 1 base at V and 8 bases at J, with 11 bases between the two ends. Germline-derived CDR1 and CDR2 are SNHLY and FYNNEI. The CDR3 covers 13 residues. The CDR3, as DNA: TGTGCCAGCAGTGAAGAAATGGGGGCGGGCTACACCTTC. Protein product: CASSEEMGAGYTF.

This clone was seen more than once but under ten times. This CDR3 reads CATSEAGTGSYEQYF. The CDR3 nucleotides are TGTGCCACCAGTGAGGCCGGGACAGGATCCTACGAGCAGTACTTC. The chain uses TRBV24-1 and TRBJ2-7, with 8 bases that match TRBD1. V shed 4 bases, J shed 1 base, and the junction held 5 bases outside the gene matches. Germline lookup yields CDR1 KGHDR and CDR2 SFDVKD. The CDR3 spans 15 residues.

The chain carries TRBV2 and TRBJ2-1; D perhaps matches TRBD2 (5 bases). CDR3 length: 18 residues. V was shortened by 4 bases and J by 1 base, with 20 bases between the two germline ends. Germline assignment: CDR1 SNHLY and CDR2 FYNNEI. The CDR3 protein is CASSADLRSGRSYNEQFF. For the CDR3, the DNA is TGTGCCAGCAGTGCCGACTTGAGGTCGGGAAGGTCCTACAATGAGCAGTTCTTC.

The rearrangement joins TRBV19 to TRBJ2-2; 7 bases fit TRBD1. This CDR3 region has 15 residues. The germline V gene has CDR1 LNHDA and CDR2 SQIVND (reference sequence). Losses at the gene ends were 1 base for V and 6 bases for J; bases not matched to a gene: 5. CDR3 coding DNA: TGTGCCAGTAGTATAGGAGGGGGCGCTTCCGGGGAGCTGTTTTTT. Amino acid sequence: CASSIGGGASGELFF.

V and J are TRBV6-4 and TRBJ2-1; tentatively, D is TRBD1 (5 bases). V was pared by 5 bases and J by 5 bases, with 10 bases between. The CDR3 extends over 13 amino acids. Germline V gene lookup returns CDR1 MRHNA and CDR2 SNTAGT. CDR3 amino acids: CASSPDRNNEQFF. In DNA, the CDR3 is TGTGCCAGCAGTCCTGACAGAAACAATGAGCAGTTCTTC.

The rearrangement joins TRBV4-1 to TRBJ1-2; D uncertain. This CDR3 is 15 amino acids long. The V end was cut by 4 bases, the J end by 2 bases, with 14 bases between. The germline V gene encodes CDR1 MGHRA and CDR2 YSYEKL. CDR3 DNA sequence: TGCGCCAGCAGCCTCCGGGAGGGTCGCAACTATGGCTACACCTTC. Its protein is CASSLREGRNYGYTF.

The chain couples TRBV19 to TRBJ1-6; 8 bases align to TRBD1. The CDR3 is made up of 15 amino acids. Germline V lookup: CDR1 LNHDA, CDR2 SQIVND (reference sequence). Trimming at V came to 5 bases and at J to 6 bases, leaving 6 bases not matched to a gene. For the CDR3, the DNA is TGTGCCAGTAGTTCCCAGGGGGCTGGTAATTCACCCCTCCACTTT. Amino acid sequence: CASSSQGAGNSPLHF.

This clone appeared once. The CDR3 DNA is TGTGCCAGCAGCCAAGATTACGTAGTAAACTATGGCTACACCTTC. Translating gives CASSQDYVVNYGYTF. The chain employs TRBV14 and TRBJ1-2; no clear D gene. CDR1 and CDR2 (germline): SGHDN, FVKESK. The CDR3 loop spans 15 amino acids. Trimming took off 0 bases at V and 2 bases at J, with 10 bases between the two ends.

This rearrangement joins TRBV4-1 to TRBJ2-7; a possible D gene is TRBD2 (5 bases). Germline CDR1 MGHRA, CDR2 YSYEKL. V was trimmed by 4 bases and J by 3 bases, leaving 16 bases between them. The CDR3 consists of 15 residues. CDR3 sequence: CASSLLHETNYEQYF. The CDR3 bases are TGCGCCAGCAGCCTCCTGCACGAGACTAACTACGAGCAGTACTTC.